This T cell receptor beta chain derives from a study of cytomegalovirus exposure and HLA in healthy donors (dated by TCRdb to 2015 to 2018). Regarding the study in general: An earlier analysis of 587 of the donors reported 276 Gb of sequence data and 117 million unique TCR beta sequences obtained from 180 million or so T cells. The study combined high-throughput TCR immunosequencing, statistical association of individual TCRs with disease status, and machine learning to predict cytomegalovirus infection status. On average, about 240,000 unique TCR beta nucleotide sequences were sequenced per donor among about 400 genotyped donors of the cohort, with around 19% of those sequences being non-productive. Among the roughly 370 genotyped donors, approximately 81% belonged to the genetic ancestry cluster associated with self-reported Caucasian donors. Approximately 310 gigabases of sequencing data and some 85 million unique TCR sequences were included in an early release covering about 700 HLA-typed donors. Because of strong linkage in the cohort, a few DR-DQ haplotypes were treated as single units for association and clustering. Along with the approximately 650-subject first cohort, a separate validation cohort of around 120 different subjects was used. The aim of the study was to test whether cataloging public T cell receptors could identify signatures of past pathogen exposure. A later analysis re-examined previously published TCR beta repertoires from more than 650 donors and added high-resolution HLA genotyping to investigate patterns of TCR occurrence. The study profiled the T cell repertoires of fewer than 850 subjects by immunosequencing and related them to cytomegalovirus serostatus. In the later analysis, no new phenotypic data were used to find candidate immune exposures; instead, reliance was placed on TCR beta sequences and their occurrence across donors. The number of typed donors differed by locus: about 629-630 for A, B, C, DRB1 and DQB1; about 520 for DQA1; 606 for DPA1; and around 490 for DPB1. An earlier analysis of some 500 of the donors used high-throughput TCR beta sequencing to judge whether each TCR beta V gene segment behaved as functional or pseudogenic. Donor age, sex, ethnicity and CMV serostatus were compiled alongside the repertoire data. Genome-wide SNP genotypes for about 60% of the roughly 700 donors were used in a later genetic analysis, which treated that subset as a discovery cohort. All discovery cohort repertoires had been generated using a single sequencing platform. HLA typing included class I and class II loci at four-digit resolution. Here is what the overall study found, with its caveats: A further reported finding was that TCR beta sequences accurately predicted the HLA-A and HLA-B alleles for most subjects in the first cohort. Because HLA typing was unavailable for some donors at each locus, only the typed subset was used in association tests. Sequencing depth was assumed to be roughly uniform across donors in the presence/absence analyses, though that assumption may not hold. Broadly in line with IMGT annotations, most TCR beta V segments showed up in productive rearrangements about 87% or about 30% of the time in an earlier analysis of about 500 of the donors. The classifier was reported to diagnose cytomegalovirus status with high specificity and sensitivity in both the original cohort and the validation cohort. When HLA alleles, especially DR and DQ, strongly co-occurred, TCR associations were difficult to assign to individual alleles. The study gave a list of roughly 150 TCR beta chains associated with cytomegalovirus. A later genetic analysis reported fewer N-insertions in productive TCRs among donors in an Asian-associated ancestry cluster than the roughly 700-donor mean. According to a later analysis, most CMV-associated TCR beta chains appeared to be HLA-restricted, and the HLA associations seemed to be driven largely by CMV exposure. Compared with equally common non-associated chains, HLA-associated TCR beta chains in a later analysis were more clonally expanded and had lower generation probabilities. In vitro tests confirmed that a few of the cytomegalovirus-associated TCR beta chains recognize cytomegalovirus antigens. Correlated functional status among segregating V segments might reflect linkage disequilibrium, but an unknown experimental factor could not be ruled out. A cluster of highly shared sequence variants was judged likely to be a technical artifact of the sequencing pipeline. In a later genetic analysis, a missense DCLRE1C variant was associated with V-gene and J-gene trimming of TCR beta chains, and the association was replicated in an independent cohort. Most TCR sequences were observed very rarely across donors, whereas some public TCRs were present in many individuals. Some IMGT-functional V segments, including TRBV6-2 and TRBV6-3, could not be told apart with the 87-base-pair reads, so those segments were excluded. Only TCR beta chains were sequenced in this cohort, and the absence of alpha or paired-chain data limited detectable features. At a false discovery rate of 0.05, a later analysis linked around 17,000 TCR beta sequences to specific HLA alleles. Several of the top co-occurrence clusters appeared to be linked to parvovirus B19, influenza, CMV and Epstein-Barr virus, according to a later analysis. According to the authors, the approach could potentially be generalized to other disease states and immunological phenotypes. In a later analysis, the rate of TCR association differed among HLA loci, with DRB1 alleles having the most associated TCRs and HLA-C alleles having the fewest. For the cohort, immune exposure information was limited to CMV serostatus. Because counts were too low, about 18 rarely observed V segments, including chromosome 9 orphons, were excluded from the earlier analysis of several hundred of the donors.

Libraries were constructed by the immunoSEQ multiplex PCR assay. The multiplex PCR relied on a mix of 60 forward primers for TCR Vbeta segments and 13 reverse primers for TCR Jbeta segments. A multiplex PCR assay on genomic DNA amplified the CDR3 region of rearranged TCR beta genes. Amplified TCR beta libraries were sequenced as 87-base-pair reads on the Illumina HiSeq System. Concerning the study's data processing: A later analysis tallied roughly 76 million unique TCR beta chains across the 650 to 750 repertoires, and about 12 million of those chains were shared by two or more donors. Raw reads were error-corrected and collapsed into unique sequences by a nearest-neighbor algorithm in which closely related sequences were merged to remove PCR and sequencing errors. Alignment of CDR3 sequences to IMGT reference sequences was used to assign V, D and J gene segments. For a sequence to be retained, at least a six-nucleotide match to both a V gene segment and a J gene segment was required. A rearrangement counted as productive if the CDR3 had no stop codons and remained in frame with V and J, and every other rearrangement counted as non-productive. CDR3 was defined by IMGT convention, running from the second conserved V-encoded cysteine to the conserved J-encoded phenylalanine. The earlier analysis of about 500 of the donors excluded sequences that lacked an unambiguous match to a single V gene segment. In an earlier analysis of several hundred of the donors, V segments were called functional above 56.7% productive rearrangements and were called segregating when the between-donor standard deviation exceeded 5%. A statistical classification framework was built for diagnosing cytomegalovirus status from the catalog of TCR beta chain sequences. In a later analysis, V and J genes were assigned by comparing TCR nucleotide sequences against IMGT/GENE-DB human TR gene sequences. The TCRdist pipeline was used in a later analysis to assign CDR3 sequences and most-parsimonious VDJ recombination scenarios. In a later analysis, every TCR beta chain was defined by the combination of its CDR3 amino acid sequence and its V-gene family, and reads without a unique V-gene family were dropped. As a way to deal with suspected cross-contamination and a sequencing artifact, a later analysis dropped hundreds of nucleotide sequences that were highly shared and had low generation probability. In a later analysis, a clonal expansion index was calculated for each public chain from normalized within-repertoire ranks of inferred template counts. Generation probabilities in a later analysis came from a VDJ recombination model fitted to out-of-frame rearrangements, and those results were checked against IGoR. In a later analysis, TCR-TCR, TCR-HLA and TCR-CMV co-occurrence was scored with hypergeometric tests, and a repertoire-size bias correction was applied to TCR pairs. In a later analysis, false discovery rates were estimated by permuting HLA or CMV assignments 20 times. A later analysis grouped co-occurring TCRs with DBSCAN, adding TCRdist sequence similarity when clustering within HLA-allele-positive subsets. Repertoires with fewer than 30,000 or more than 120,000 public chains were left out of co-occurrence clustering, as were four to six repertoires with anomalous nucleotide sharing. Entries here come from immuneACCESS through TCRdb and include only in-frame sequences with V and J called. Some clones fail to appear in such tables; in the studies checked, an unresolved V gene covers under half of the shortfall, and the cause of the remainder is unknown. D and trimming were read from the DNA, whereas the V and J calls and clone size are those reported in that table. The sample has more than 95,000 clones on record, 8% to 11% of them singletons. About 4.6% of the sample is in the top ten clones.

The CDR3 has 12 amino acids, counting the end cysteine and phenylalanine. Of the read, only the CDR3 DNA is kept; its 36 bases are in frame from base 1. V sheds 5 bases and J sheds 11 bases, leaving 15 bases between their ends. CDR1 and CDR2 (MDHEN, SYDVKM) derive from the germline V gene. The cohort consisted of 650 to 700 healthy bone marrow donors. Cohort members were all nominally healthy when sampled, although unrecorded immune exposures were likely present. The donor was CMV seropositive and belonged to the group of some 290 seropositive cohort members. Every donor gave a peripheral blood sample, and the peripheral blood mononuclear cells from that sample were used for TCR beta sequencing. The Qiagen DNeasy Blood Extraction Kit was used to extract genomic DNA from the blood cell samples. This clone was observed a handful of times. Its antigen is unknown. No clone much larger than this one lies a single base away; base qualities are absent.

This TCR was recovered from a woman younger than 35 in good health and CMV-seropositive. Sequenced material: PBMCs. The chain is assembled from TRBV28 and TRBJ1-1; D gene: possibly TRBD1, on 6 matching bases. The CDR3 protein is CASSPGVGKAFF. The nucleotide sequence is TGTGCCAGCAGTCCAGGGGTGGGCAAGGCTTTCTTT.